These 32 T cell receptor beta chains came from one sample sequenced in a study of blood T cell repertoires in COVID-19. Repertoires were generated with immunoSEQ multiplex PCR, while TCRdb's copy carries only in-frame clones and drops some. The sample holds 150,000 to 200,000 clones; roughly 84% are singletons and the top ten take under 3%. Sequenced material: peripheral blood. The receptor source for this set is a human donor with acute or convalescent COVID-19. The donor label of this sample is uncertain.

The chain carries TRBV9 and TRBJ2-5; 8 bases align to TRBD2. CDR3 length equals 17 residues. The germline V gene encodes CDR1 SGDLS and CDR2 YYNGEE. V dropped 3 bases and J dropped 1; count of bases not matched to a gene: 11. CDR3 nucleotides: TGTGCCAGCAGCGAGGGAGTGACTAGCGCCACCCAAGAGACCCAGTACTTC. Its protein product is CASSEGVTSATQETQYF.

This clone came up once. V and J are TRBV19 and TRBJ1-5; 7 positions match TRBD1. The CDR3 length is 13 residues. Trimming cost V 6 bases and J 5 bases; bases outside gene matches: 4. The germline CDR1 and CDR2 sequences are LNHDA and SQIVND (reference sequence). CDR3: CASSPGQYQPQHF. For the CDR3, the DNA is TGTGCCAGTAGCCCGGGACAGTATCAGCCCCAGCATTTT.

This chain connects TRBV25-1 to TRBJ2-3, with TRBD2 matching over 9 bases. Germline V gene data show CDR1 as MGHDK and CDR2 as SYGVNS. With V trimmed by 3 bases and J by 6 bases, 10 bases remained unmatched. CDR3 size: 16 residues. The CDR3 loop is CASSDGGGARTDTQYF. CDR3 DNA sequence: TGTGCCAGCAGTGATGGCGGGGGGGCCAGGACGGATACGCAGTATTTT. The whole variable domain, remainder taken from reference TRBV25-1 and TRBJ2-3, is EADIYQTPRYLVIGTGKKITLECSQTMGHDKMYWYQQDPGMELHLIHYSYGVNSTEKGDLSSESTVSRIRTEHFPLTLESARPSHTSQYLCASSDGGGARTDTQYFGPGTRLTVL.

In DNA, the CDR3 is TGTGCCAGCTCACCAGTAGATCCTAACTATGGCTACACCTTC. Its translation: CASSPVDPNYGYTF. The chain carries TRBV18 and TRBJ1-2; D unresolved. Per germline, CDR1 KGHSH and CDR2 LQKENI. This CDR3 region has 14 residues. V lost 2 bases and J 0 bases, leaving 7 bases between the germline ends.

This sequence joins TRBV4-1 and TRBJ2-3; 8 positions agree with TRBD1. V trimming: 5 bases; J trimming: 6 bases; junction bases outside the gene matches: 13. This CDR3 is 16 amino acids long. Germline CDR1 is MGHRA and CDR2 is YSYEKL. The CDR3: CASSLGGTGPSDTQYF. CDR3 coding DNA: TGCGCCAGCAGCTTAGGGGGGACAGGCCCCTCGGATACGCAGTATTTT.

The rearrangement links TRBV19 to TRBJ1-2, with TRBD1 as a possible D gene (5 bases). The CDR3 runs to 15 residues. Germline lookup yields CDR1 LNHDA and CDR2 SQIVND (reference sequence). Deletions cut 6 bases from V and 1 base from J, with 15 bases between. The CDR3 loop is CASRGTYSFNYGYTF. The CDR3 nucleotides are TGTGCCAGTAGGGGGACTTACTCTTTTAACTATGGCTACACCTTC.

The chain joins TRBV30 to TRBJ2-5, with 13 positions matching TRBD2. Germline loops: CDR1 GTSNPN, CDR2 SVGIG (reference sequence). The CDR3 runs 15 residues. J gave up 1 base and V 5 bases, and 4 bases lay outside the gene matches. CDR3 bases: TGTGCCTGGTCGACTAGCGGGGGGTTCCAAGAGACCCAGTACTTC. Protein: CAWSTSGGFQETQYF.

CDR3 residues: CASSLGLNLGGYTF. CDR3 bases: TGTGCCAGCAGTTTAGGGCTGAACCTCGGAGGCTACACCTTC. This rearrangement joins TRBV27 to TRBJ1-2; D not certain. Germline CDR1 reads MNHEY; CDR2 reads SMNVEV (reference sequence). Trimming pared 2 bases from V and 8 bases from J, leaving 15 bases between. There are 14 residues in the CDR3.

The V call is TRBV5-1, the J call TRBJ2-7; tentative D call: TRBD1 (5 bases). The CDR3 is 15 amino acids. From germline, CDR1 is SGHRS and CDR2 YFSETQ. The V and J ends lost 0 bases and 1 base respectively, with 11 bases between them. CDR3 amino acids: CASSLVSGASYEQYF. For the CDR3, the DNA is TGCGCCAGCAGCTTGGTCAGTGGGGCGTCCTACGAGCAGTACTTC. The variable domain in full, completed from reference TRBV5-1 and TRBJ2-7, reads KAGVTQTPRYLIKTRGQQVTLSCSPISGHRSVSWYQQTPGQGLQFLFEYFSETQRNKGNFPGRFSGRQFSNSRSEMNVSTLELGDSALYLCASSLVSGASYEQYFGPGTRLTVT.

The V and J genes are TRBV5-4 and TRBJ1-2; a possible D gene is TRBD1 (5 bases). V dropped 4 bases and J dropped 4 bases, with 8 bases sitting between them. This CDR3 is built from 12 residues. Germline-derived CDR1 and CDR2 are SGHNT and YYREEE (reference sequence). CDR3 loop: CASSGDSYGYTF. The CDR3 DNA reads TGTGCCAGCAGCGGAGACAGCTATGGCTACACCTTC.

The CDR3 sequence is CASSPNRGDEQYF. DNA for the CDR3: TGTGCCAGCAGCCCCAACAGGGGGGACGAGCAGTACTTC. This chain links TRBV11-3 with TRBJ2-7; 8 nucleotides agree with TRBD1. The CDR3 is made up of 13 amino acids. V lost 5 bases, J lost 5 bases, and 5 bases stayed unmatched. Germline loops: CDR1 SGHNT, CDR2 YENEEA.

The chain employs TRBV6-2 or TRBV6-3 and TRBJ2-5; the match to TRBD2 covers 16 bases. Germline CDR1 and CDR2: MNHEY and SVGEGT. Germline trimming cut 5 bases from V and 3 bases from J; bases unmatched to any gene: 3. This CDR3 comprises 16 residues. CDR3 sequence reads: CASSPGTSGGEETQYF. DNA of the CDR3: TGTGCCAGCAGTCCCGGGACTAGCGGGGGGGAAGAGACCCAGTACTTC.

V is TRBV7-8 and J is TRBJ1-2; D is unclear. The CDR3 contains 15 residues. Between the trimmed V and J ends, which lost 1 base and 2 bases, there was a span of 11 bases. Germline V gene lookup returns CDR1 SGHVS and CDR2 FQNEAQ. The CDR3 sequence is CASSLGASSNYGYTF. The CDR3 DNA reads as TGTGCCAGCAGCTTAGGGGCCAGCTCAAACTATGGCTACACCTTC.

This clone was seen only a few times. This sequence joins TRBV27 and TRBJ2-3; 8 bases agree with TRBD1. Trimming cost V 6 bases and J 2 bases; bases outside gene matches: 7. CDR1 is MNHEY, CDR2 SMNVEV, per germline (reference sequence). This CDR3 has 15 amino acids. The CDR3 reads CASRRQGTSTDTQYF. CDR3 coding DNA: TGTGCCAGCAGGAGACAGGGGACCTCCACAGATACGCAGTATTTT.

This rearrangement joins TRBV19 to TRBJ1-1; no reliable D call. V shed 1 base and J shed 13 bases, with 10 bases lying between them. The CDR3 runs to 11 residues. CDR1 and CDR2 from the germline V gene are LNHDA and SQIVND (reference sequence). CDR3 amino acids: CASSIGRKGFF. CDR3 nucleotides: TGTGCCAGTAGTATAGGGAGGAAGGGTTTCTTT. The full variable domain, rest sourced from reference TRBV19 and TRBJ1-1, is DGGITQSPKYLFRKEGQNVTLSCEQNLNHDAMYWYRQDPGQGLRLIYYSQIVNDFQKGDIAEGYSVSREKKESFPLTVTSAQKNPTAFYLCASSIGRKGFFGQGTRLTVV.

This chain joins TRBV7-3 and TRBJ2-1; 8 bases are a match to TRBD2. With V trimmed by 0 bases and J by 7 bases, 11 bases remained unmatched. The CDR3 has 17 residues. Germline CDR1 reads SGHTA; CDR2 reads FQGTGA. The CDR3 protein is CASSLTVSSGSVNEQFF. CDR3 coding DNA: TGTGCCAGCAGCTTAACGGTCTCGAGCGGGAGTGTAAATGAGCAGTTCTTC.

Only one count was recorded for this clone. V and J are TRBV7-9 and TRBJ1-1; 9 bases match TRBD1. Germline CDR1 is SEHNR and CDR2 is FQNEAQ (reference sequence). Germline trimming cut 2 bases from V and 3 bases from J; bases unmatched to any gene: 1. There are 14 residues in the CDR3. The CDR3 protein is CASSLRTGDTEAFF. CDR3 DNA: TGTGCCAGCAGCTTAAGGACAGGGGACACTGAAGCTTTCTTT.

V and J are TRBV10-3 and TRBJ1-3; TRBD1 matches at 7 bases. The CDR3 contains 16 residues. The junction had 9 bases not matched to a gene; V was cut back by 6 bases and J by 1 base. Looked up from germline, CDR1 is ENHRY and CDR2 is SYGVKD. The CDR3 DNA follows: TGTGCCATCAGGACAGGGCCACTCTATTCTGGAAACACCATATATTTT. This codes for CAIRTGPLYSGNTIYF.

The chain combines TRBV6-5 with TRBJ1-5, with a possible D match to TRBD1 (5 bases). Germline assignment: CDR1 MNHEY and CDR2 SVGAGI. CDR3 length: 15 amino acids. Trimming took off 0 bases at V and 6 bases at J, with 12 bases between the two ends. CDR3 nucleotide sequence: TGTGCCAGCAGTTACTCGATGGGGCAAGGTCAGCCCCAGCATTTT. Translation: CASSYSMGQGQPQHF.

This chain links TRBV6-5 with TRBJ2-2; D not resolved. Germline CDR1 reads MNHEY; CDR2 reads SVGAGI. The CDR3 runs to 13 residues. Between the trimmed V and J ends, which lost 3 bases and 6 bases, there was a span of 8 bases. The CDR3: CASSYNGPGELFF. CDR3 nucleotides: TGTGCCAGCAGTTATAACGGTCCCGGGGAGCTGTTTTTT.

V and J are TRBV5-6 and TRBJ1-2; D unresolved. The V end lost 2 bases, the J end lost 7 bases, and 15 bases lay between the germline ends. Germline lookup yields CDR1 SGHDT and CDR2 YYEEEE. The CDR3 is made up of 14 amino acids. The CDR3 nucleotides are TGTGCCAGCAGCTTAATCATCGCTAATCTTGGCTACACCTTC. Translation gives CASSLIIANLGYTF.

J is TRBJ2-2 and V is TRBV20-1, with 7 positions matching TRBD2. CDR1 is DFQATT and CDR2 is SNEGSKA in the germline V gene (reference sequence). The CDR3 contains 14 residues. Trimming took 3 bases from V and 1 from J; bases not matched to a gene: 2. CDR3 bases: TGCAGTGCTAGTTCTAGCGGGAACACCGGGGAGCTGTTTTTT. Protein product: CSASSSGNTGELFF.

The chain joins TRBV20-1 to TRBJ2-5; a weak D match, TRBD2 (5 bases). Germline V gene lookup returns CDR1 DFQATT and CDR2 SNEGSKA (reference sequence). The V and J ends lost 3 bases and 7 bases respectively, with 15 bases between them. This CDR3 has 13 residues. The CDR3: CSASPSGEGTQYF. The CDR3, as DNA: TGCAGTGCTAGTCCCTCTGGCGAGGGGACCCAGTACTTC.

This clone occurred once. Written as DNA, the CDR3 is TGTGCCAGCAGCTTAATGACAGGGGTGAGGACTGAAGCTTTCTTT. Protein product: CASSLMTGVRTEAFF. The V gene is TRBV11-2, the J gene TRBJ1-1, with 8 bases aligning to TRBD1. The germline V gene has CDR1 SGHAT and CDR2 FQNNGV. Trimming removed 2 bases from V and 5 bases from J; junction bases left unmatched: 7. CDR3 size: 15 residues.

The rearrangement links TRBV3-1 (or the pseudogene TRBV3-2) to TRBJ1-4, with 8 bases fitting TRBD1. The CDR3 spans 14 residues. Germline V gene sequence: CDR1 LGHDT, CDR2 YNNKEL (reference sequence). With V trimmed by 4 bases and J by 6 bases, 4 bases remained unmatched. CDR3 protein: CASSLRGPDEKLFF. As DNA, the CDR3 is TGTGCCAGCAGCCTCAGGGGGCCCGATGAAAAACTGTTTTTT.

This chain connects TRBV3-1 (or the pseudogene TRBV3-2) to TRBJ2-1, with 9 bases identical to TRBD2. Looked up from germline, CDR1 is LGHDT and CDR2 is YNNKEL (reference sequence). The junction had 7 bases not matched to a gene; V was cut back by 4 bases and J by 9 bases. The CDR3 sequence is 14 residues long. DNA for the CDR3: TGTGCCAGCAGCCGAGGCGGGGGGGGGCCTGAGCAGTTCTTC. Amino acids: CASSRGGGGPEQFF.

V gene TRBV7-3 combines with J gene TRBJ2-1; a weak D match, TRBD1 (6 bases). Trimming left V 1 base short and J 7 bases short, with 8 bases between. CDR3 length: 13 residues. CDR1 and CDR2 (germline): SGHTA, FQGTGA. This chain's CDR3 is CASSLSRGNEQFF. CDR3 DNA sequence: TGTGCCAGCAGCTTAAGCAGGGGAAATGAGCAGTTCTTC.

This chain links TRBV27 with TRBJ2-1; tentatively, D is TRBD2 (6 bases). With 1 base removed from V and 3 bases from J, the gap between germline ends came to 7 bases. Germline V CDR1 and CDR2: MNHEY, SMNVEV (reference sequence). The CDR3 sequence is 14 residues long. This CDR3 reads CASSLLGGYNEQFF. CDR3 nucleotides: TGTGCCAGCAGTTTATTGGGAGGCTACAATGAGCAGTTCTTC.

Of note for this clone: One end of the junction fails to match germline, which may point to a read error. CDR3 sequence (DNA): TGCGCCACGTCGTTGGGCGGGAGGTGGGAGCAGTTCTTC. Its translation is CATSLGGRWEQFF. The chain has TRBV27 and TRBJ2-1; 8 positions match TRBD2. CDR1 MNHEY and CDR2 SMNVEV come from the germline V gene (reference sequence). This CDR3 is built from 13 residues.

The CDR3 protein is CASSFKGAPDTQYF. CDR3 DNA: TGTGCCAGCAGCTTTAAAGGGGCGCCTGATACGCAGTATTTT. The rearrangement joins TRBV5-4 to TRBJ2-3; tentative D call: TRBD1 (5 bases). V was trimmed by 2 bases and J by 6 bases, leaving 13 bases between them. The CDR3 runs 14 residues. Looked up from germline, CDR1 is SGHNT and CDR2 is YYREEE (reference sequence).

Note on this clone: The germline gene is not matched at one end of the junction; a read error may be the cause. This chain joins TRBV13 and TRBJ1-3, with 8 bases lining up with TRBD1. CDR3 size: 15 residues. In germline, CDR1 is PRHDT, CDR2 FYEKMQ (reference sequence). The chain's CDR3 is CASSLGTGIRNTIYF. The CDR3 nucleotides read TGTGCCAGCAGCCTAGGGACAGGAATAAGAAACACCATATATTTT.

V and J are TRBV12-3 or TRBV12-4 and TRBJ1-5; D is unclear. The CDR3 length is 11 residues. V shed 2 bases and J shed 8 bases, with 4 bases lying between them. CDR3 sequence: CASSLSEPQHF. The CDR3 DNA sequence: TGTGCCAGCAGTTTATCAGAGCCCCAGCATTTT.